Included here is one T cell receptor beta chain sequence, with context. No antigen is known for it. TCRdb re-derived calls from the reads in MiXCR, one entry per CDR3 protein. In the table there are a few hundred thousand distinct CDR3 sequences, 40% of which are singletons. These data originate in a study of T cell repertoires in cytomegalovirus infection. J gave up 4 bases and V 1 base, and 9 bases lay outside the gene matches. The CDR3 has 18 residues. Germline assignment: CDR1 SGHAT and CDR2 FQNNGV. The source was cultured PBMCs, collected from culture after CMV antigen stimulation. The sequence was collected from a human donor in good health (CMV status not recorded). Some clones in this sample may be carry-over from other donors' samples. V usage is TRBV11-2 and J usage is TRBJ2-3, with 12 bases that match TRBD2. The CDR3 is CASSLGLAGGPSPDTQYF. The CDR3 nucleotides read TGTGCCAGCAGCTTAGGGCTAGCGGGAGGGCCGAGCCCAGATACGCAGTATTTT. Supplemented by reference TRBV11-2 and TRBJ2-3, the full variable domain reads EAGVAQSPRYKIIEKRQSVAFWCNPISGHATLYWYQQILGQGPKLLIQFQNNGVVDDSQLPKDRFSAERLKGVDSTLKIQPAKLEDSAVYLCASSLGLAGGPSPDTQYFGPGTRLTVL.